The 16 T cell receptor beta chains below were found in one sample sequenced in a study of cytomegalovirus exposure and HLA in healthy donors. The PCR used 60 Vbeta and 13 Jbeta primers. Sequencing was performed with immunoSEQ multiplex PCR; in TCRdb, only in-frame clones are kept and a portion is missing. The table includes approximately 150,000 clones, roughly 70% detected once. The sample was PBMCs. Receptors originate from a woman in her thirties or forties in good health and CMV-seropositive.

The chain recombines TRBV5-6 with TRBJ2-1; 11 positions agree with TRBD2. Per the germline V gene, CDR1 is SGHDT and CDR2 is YYEEEE. V gave up 6 bases and J gave up 6 bases; unmatched junction bases: 11. The CDR3 loop spans 16 amino acids. The CDR3 loop is CASTRYGLAGGNEQFF. CDR3 in DNA: TGTGCCAGCACCCGTTACGGGCTAGCGGGGGGCAATGAGCAGTTCTTC. Complete variable domain (other parts from reference TRBV5-6 and TRBJ2-1): DAGVTQSPTHLIKTRGQQVTLRCSPKSGHDTVSWYQQALGQGPQFIFQYYEEEERQRGNFPDRFSGHQFPNYSSELNVNALLLGDSALYLCASTRYGLAGGNEQFFGPGTRLTVL.

With respect to this clone: Relative to the germline gene, one junction end is altered; a read error may explain this. The rearrangement uses TRBV29-1 and TRBJ1-2, with D possibly matching TRBD1 (6 bases). The CDR3 is 13 residues long. Looked up from germline, CDR1 is SQVTM and CDR2 is ANQGSEA. CDR3 in DNA: TGCAGCTTCCGGGACATGTCTAACTATGGCTACCCCTTC. Its protein is CSFRDMSNYGYPF.

The chain is built from TRBV23-1 and TRBJ2-7, with D possibly being TRBD1 (7 bases). TRBV23-1 is noted as an ORF with a role that remains uncertain. The CDR3 is 17 amino acids. V shed 3 bases and J shed 6 bases, with 24 bases lying between them. In DNA form, the CDR3 reads TGCGCCAGCAGTCACCCCACATCCACCAGGGGGGCCTGCGAGCAGTACTTC. This codes for CASSHPTSTRGACEQYF.

This clone was found a few times. Here the CDR3 DNA reads TGTGCCAGAAGCTTGAAAGTGGGACAGCTGAACACTGAAGCTTTCTTT. This codes for CARSLKVGQLNTEAFF. The chain carries TRBV5-3 and TRBJ1-1, with 7 bases that match TRBD1. TRBV5-3 is designated an ORF whose function remains uncertain. There are 16 residues in the CDR3. The trim removed 1 base at V and 0 bases at J, leaving 6 bases unmatched.

The V and J genes are TRBV28 and TRBJ1-5, with D uncertain. Per the germline V gene, CDR1 is MDHEN and CDR2 is SYDVKM. With 3 bases removed from V and 0 bases from J, the gap between germline ends came to 6 bases. The CDR3 length is 14 residues. CDR3 region: CASSFSDSNQPQHF. For the CDR3, the DNA is TGTGCCAGCAGTTTTTCAGATAGCAATCAGCCCCAGCATTTT.

The chain uses TRBV28 and TRBJ2-1, with D maybe TRBD1 (6 bases). CDR3 length: 13 amino acids. The V gene lost 7 bases and the J gene lost 9 bases, with 16 bases spanning the gap. Per germline, CDR1 MDHEN and CDR2 SYDVKM. The CDR3 region has the DNA TGTGCCAGCAACAAACAGGGTGTCCGTGAGCAGTTCTTC. Translation: CASNKQGVREQFF.

The chain recombines TRBV15 with TRBJ1-3; a weak D match, TRBD1 (5 bases). CDR3 length: 13 residues. Trimming removed 4 bases from V and 8 bases from J, with 12 bases in between. Germline CDR1 is LNHNV and CDR2 is YYDKDF (reference sequence). CDR3 amino acids: CATSTGREDTIYF. CDR3 coding DNA: TGTGCCACCAGCACAGGGCGCGAGGACACCATATATTTT.

This clone was found a few times. This CDR3 reads CASSRVTYEQYF. The DNA for the CDR3 is TGTGCCAGCAGTCGAGTTACCTACGAGCAGTACTTC. J is TRBJ2-7 and V is TRBV28; D remains ambiguous. CDR3 size: 12 residues. CDR1 and CDR2 from the germline V gene are MDHEN and SYDVKM. The V and J ends lost 5 bases and 2 bases respectively, with 7 bases between them.

The J gene is TRBJ2-1, the V gene TRBV4-2, with a tentative D call TRBD2 (7 bases). V lost 5 bases and J lost 7, with 24 bases in between. CDR1 is LGHNA, CDR2 YNFKEQ, per germline. The length of the CDR3 is 17 residues. This CDR3 is CASSFGVRGAPGNEQFF. CDR3 DNA: TGTGCCAGCAGCTTTGGGGTTCGGGGGGCACCCGGGAATGAGCAGTTCTTC.

This clone has only one observation. The rearrangement uses TRBV4-3 and TRBJ1-3, with 11 bases matching TRBD1. With 4 bases clipped from V and 0 bases from J, the junction kept 5 bases outside the gene matches. CDR1 and CDR2 (germline): LGHNA, YSLEER. The CDR3 runs to 17 residues. DNA of the CDR3: TGCGCCAGCAGCCTCGGACAGGGGGCTCTCTCTGGAAACACCATATATTTT. Translation: CASSLGQGALSGNTIYF.

V usage is TRBV5-4 and J usage is TRBJ2-3, with TRBD2 as a possible D gene (6 bases). V was shortened by 0 bases and J by 0 bases, with 11 bases between the two germline ends. The germline gives CDR1 SGHNT, CDR2 YYREEE (reference sequence). This CDR3 has 16 amino acids. In nucleotides, the CDR3 is TGTGCCAGCAGCTTGGCCGGCCGGGGGAGCACAGATACGCAGTATTTT. Its translation: CASSLAGRGSTDTQYF. Based on the CDR3 plus reference TRBV5-4 and TRBJ2-3, the full variable domain is ETGVTQSPTHLIKTRGQQVTLRCSSQSGHNTVSWYQQALGQGPQFIFQYYREEENGRGNFPPRFSGLQFPNYSSELNVNALELDDSALYLCASSLAGRGSTDTQYFGPGTRLTVL.

The V gene is TRBV18, the J gene TRBJ2-7, with TRBD2 matching over 8 bases. The V gene's germline CDR1 is KGHSH and CDR2 LQKENI. The CDR3 contains 13 residues. J lost 6 bases, V lost 3 bases, and 4 bases had no gene match. Here the CDR3 DNA reads TGTGCCAGCTCACCCACTAGCGGTCCCGAGCAGTACTTC. Translation gives CASSPTSGPEQYF.

This clone came up a few times. The genes are TRBV19 and TRBJ2-3; 7 nucleotides align to TRBD1. Germline trimming cut 6 bases from V and 3 bases from J; bases unmatched to any gene: 6. The germline V gene has CDR1 LNHDA and CDR2 SQIVND (reference sequence). The CDR3 is 14 amino acids. This CDR3 is CASSRQGRTDTQYF. In nucleotides, the CDR3 is TGTGCCAGTAGCCGACAGGGAAGGACAGATACGCAGTATTTT.

Points on this clone: Distinct nucleotide sequences in the sample also encode this CDR3. The chain carries TRBV5-1 and TRBJ2-1; TRBD1 matches at 10 bases. After removal of 4 bases from V and 2 bases from J, the junction contained 3 bases not matched to a gene. Germline CDR1 reads SGHRS; CDR2 reads YFSETQ. The CDR3 covers 15 residues. CDR3 nucleotide sequence: TGCGCCAGCAGCCTTGGGACAGGGGCCTACAATGAGCAGTTCTTC. Translation gives CASSLGTGAYNEQFF.

This clone showed up just a few times. The chain recombines TRBV29-1 with TRBJ2-1; D perhaps matches TRBD1 (6 bases). Trimming cost V 3 bases and J 7 bases, with 16 bases left between them. Germline values: CDR1 SQVTM, CDR2 ANQGSEA. The CDR3 consists of 14 residues. The CDR3 DNA is TGCAGCGTTGACCAAGGGGGACCTAGGAATGAGCAGTTCTTC. It is translated as CSVDQGGPRNEQFF.

As to this clone: Within the sample, other DNA sequences also encode this same CDR3. The CDR3 coding sequence is TGTGCCAGCTCACCACCTGGCGGTGAGACCCAGTACTTC. It translates to CASSPPGGETQYF. This sequence joins TRBV18 and TRBJ2-5, with unresolved D. The CDR3 contains 13 residues. Trimming shortened V by 0 bases and J by 5 bases, and 7 bases separated the two germline ends. The germline V gene has CDR1 KGHSH and CDR2 LQKENI.